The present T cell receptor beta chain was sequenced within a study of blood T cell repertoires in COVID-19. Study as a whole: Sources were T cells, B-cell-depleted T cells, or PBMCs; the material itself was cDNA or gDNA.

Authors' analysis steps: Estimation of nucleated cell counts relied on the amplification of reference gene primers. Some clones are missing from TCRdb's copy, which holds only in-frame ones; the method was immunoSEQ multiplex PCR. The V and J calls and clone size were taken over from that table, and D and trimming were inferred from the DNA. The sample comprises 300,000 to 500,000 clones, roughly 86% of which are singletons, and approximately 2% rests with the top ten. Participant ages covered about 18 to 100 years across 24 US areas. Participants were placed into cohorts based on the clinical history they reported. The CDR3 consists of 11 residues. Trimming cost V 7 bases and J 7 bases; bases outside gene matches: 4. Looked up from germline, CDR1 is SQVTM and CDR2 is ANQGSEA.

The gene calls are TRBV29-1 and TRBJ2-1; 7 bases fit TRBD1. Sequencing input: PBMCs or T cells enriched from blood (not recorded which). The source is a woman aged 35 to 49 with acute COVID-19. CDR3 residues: CSAGQVNEQFF. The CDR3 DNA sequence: TGCAGCGCCGGACAGGTGAATGAGCAGTTCTTC.